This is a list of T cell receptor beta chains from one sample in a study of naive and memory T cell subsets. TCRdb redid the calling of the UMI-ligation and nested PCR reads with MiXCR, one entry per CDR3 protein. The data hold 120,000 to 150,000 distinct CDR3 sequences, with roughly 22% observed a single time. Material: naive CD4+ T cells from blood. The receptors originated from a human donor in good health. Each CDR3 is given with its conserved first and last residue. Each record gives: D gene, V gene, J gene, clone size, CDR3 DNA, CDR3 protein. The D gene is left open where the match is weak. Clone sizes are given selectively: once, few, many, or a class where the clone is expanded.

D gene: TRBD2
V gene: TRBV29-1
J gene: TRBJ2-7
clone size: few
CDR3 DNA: TGCAGCGTTGGATTAGCGGGAACCAACCACGAGCAGTACTTC
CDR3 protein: CSVGLAGTNHEQYF

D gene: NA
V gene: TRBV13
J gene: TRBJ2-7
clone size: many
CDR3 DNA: TGTGCCAGCAGCCAGGGGTACTACGAGCAGTACTTC
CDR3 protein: CASSQGYYEQYF

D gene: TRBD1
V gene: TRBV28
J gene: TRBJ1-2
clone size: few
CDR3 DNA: TGTGCCAGCAGTCAAGGGGGCGCATCCTATGGCTACACCTTC
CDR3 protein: CASSQGGASYGYTF

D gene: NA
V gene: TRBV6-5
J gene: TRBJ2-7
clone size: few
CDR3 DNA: TGTGCCAGCAGTTACGCGGACAGTTACGAGCAGTACTTC
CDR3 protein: CASSYADSYEQYF

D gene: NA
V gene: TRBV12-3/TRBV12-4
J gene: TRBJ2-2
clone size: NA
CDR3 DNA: TGTGCCAGCAGTCTTAACCTGGACGGGGAGCTGTTTTTT
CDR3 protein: CASSLNLDGELFF

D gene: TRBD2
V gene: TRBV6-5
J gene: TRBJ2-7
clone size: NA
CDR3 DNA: TGTGCCAGCAGTCTAGCGGGGGATACCTACGAGCAGTACTTC
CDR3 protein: CASSLAGDTYEQYF

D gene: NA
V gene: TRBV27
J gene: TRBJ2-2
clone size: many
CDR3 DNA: TGTGCCAGCAGTTTAAGATCTAGAGCGGCGAACACCGGGGAGCTGTTTTTT
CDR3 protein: CASSLRSRAANTGELFF

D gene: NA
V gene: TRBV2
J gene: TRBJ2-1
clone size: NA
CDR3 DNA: TGTGCCAGCAGTAGAGAGGCATCCTACAATGAGCAGTTCTTC
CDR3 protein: CASSREASYNEQFF

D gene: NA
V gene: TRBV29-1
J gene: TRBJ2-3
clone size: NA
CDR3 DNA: TGCAGCGTTGATTTCGGGACGACCACAGATACGCAGTATTTT
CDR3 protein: CSVDFGTTTDTQYF

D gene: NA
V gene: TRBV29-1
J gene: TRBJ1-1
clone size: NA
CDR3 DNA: TGCAGCGTTCGGAGAGGGTCTGAAGCTTTCTTT
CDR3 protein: CSVRRGSEAFF

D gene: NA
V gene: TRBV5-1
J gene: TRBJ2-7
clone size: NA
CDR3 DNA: TGCGCCAGCAGTTGGTCCCGGACAGAGATAACCTACGAGCAGTACTTC
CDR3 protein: CASSWSRTEITYEQYF

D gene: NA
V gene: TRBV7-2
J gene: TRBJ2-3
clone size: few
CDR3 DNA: TGTGCCAGCAGCTTCCGTGACGGGAATACAGATACGCAGTATTTT
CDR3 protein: CASSFRDGNTDTQYF

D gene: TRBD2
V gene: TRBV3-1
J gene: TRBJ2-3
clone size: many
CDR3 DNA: TGTGCCAGCAGCCACCCCGGGACTAGCGGTAGCACAGATACGCAGTATTTT
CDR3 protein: CASSHPGTSGSTDTQYF

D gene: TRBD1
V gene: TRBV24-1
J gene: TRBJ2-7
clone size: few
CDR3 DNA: TGTGCCACCAGTGATTCCGGACAGGGAAGACCCTACGAGCAGTACTTC
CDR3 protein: CATSDSGQGRPYEQYF

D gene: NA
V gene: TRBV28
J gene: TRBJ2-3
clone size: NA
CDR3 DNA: TGTGCCAGCAGTTTATCCATCGGTACAGATACGCAGTATTTT
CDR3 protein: CASSLSIGTDTQYF

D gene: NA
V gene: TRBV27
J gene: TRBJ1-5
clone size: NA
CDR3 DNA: TGTGCCAGCAGCAAACAGGGTCTCGGCAATCAGCCCCAGCATTTT
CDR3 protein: CASSKQGLGNQPQHF

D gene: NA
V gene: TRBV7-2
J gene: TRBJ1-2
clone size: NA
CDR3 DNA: TGTGCCAGCAGCTTACATACAGGACGTGGCTACACCTTC
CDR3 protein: CASSLHTGRGYTF

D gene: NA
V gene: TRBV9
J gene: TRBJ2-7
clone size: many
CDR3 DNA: TGTGCCAGCAGCGTAGAGCAGGGTTACTACGAGCAGTACTTC
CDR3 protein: CASSVEQGYYEQYF

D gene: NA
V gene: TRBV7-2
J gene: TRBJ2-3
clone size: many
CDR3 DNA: TGTGCCAGCAGCTCCGTCGGACGAACAACAGATACGCAGTATTTT
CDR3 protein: CASSSVGRTTDTQYF

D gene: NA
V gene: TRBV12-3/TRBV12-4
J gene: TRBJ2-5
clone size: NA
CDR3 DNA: TGTGCCAGCAGTTTAGTCAGTCAAGAGACCCAGTACTTC
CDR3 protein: CASSLVSQETQYF

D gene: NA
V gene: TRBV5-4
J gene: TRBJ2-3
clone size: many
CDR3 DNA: TGTGCCAGCAGCTTGGAAGCCAGGGGCTCCACAGATACGCAGTATTTT
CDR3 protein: CASSLEARGSTDTQYF

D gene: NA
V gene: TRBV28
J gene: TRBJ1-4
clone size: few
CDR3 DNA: TGTGCCAGCAGTTCGGGAGGACCACGGGAAAAACTGTTTTTT
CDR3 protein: CASSSGGPREKLFF

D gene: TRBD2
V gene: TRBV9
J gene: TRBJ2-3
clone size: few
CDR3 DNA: TGTGCCAGCAGCGTAGGACTAGCGGGAGGGCCAACAGATACGCAGTATTTT
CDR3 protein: CASSVGLAGGPTDTQYF

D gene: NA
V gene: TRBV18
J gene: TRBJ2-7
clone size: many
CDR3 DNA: TGTGCCAGCTCACCAGGGACACCCTACGAGCAGTACTTC
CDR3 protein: CASSPGTPYEQYF

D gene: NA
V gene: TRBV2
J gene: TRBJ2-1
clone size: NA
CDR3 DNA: TGTGCCAGCACCAACTACAATGAGCAGTTCTTC
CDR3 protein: CASTNYNEQFF